A single sample gave rise to the 22 T cell receptor beta chains below, sequenced in a study of radiation and T cells in renal cell carcinoma. Here immunoSEQ multiplex PCR was the method, and the copy in TCRdb shows in-frame clones only, minus some. The profile shows 14,000 or so clones, under 70% of them singletons. Treatment here: 15 Gy SBRT to primary tumor, nephrectomy 4 weeks later. Sequenced here: tumor tissue, sampled from a patient whose treatment included radiotherapy and nephrectomy. All receptors derive from a woman in her 70s with renal cell carcinoma.

This clone was found a few times. This sequence joins TRBV7-9 and TRBJ2-7; D perhaps matches TRBD1 (5 bases). Germline V gene sequence: CDR1 SEHNR, CDR2 FQNEAQ (reference sequence). Trimming removed 2 bases from V and 5 bases from J, with 16 bases in between. This CDR3 comprises 15 residues. In DNA form, the CDR3 reads TGTGCCAGCAGCTTAAGTCCATCCAGGGTACACGAGCAGTACTTC. Translated: CASSLSPSRVHEQYF. Full variable domain (outside the CDR3, taken from reference TRBV7-9 and TRBJ2-7): DTGVSQNPRHKITKRGQNVTFRCDPISEHNRLYWYRQTLGQGPEFLTYFQNEAQLEKSRLLSDRFSAERPKGSFSTLEIQRTEQGDSAMYLCASSLSPSRVHEQYFGPGTRLTVT.

V and J are TRBV19 and TRBJ1-5, with 7 positions matching TRBD1. J gave up 4 bases and V 5 bases, and 8 bases lay outside the gene matches. The V gene's germline CDR1 is LNHDA and CDR2 SQIVND (reference sequence). This CDR3 comprises 15 residues. The CDR3 bases are TGTGCCAGTAGTGAGGGAGGGGGCCGGAATCAGCCCCAGCATTTT. Encoded protein: CASSEGGGRNQPQHF.

This clone was picked up a small number of times. This chain joins TRBV6-1 and TRBJ1-5; D call uncertain. Per germline, CDR1 MNHNS and CDR2 SASEGT. The V gene lost 3 bases and the J gene lost 7 bases, with 13 bases spanning the gap. The CDR3 is made up of 14 amino acids. CDR3 amino acids: CASSDGPSGQPQHF. In DNA form, the CDR3 reads TGTGCCAGCAGTGACGGACCGTCTGGGCAGCCCCAGCATTTT.

The rearrangement joins TRBV6-5 to TRBJ2-7, with D perhaps TRBD1 (5 bases). The CDR3 covers 14 residues. Germline V lookup: CDR1 MNHEY, CDR2 SVGAGI. The V gene lost 0 bases and the J gene lost 1 base, with 7 bases spanning the gap. The CDR3 spells CASSYSTDSYEQYF. CDR3 DNA sequence: TGTGCCAGCAGTTACTCGACAGATTCCTACGAGCAGTACTTC.

The V and J genes are TRBV6-4 and TRBJ2-5; 8 bases match TRBD1. V shed 9 bases and J 2 bases; nucleotides not matched to a gene: 14. In germline, CDR1 is MRHNA, CDR2 SNTAGT. CDR3 length: 16 residues. The CDR3 nucleotides read TGTGCCAGTTTCATTAAGGACAGGGATGAACAAGAGACCCAGTACTTC. Its translation is CASFIKDRDEQETQYF.

This chain links TRBV5-1 with TRBJ2-7; 8 positions agree with TRBD2. CDR3 size: 16 residues. After removal of 2 bases from V and 5 bases from J, the junction contained 12 bases not matched to a gene. CDR1 is SGHRS and CDR2 is YFSETQ in the germline V gene. CDR3 protein: CASSFKKAGVVNEQYF. The CDR3 region has the DNA TGCGCCAGCAGCTTCAAAAAAGCGGGAGTGGTAAACGAGCAGTACTTC.

This clone is labeled medium-sized. J is TRBJ1-3 and V is TRBV7-9; possibly TRBD1 for D (6 bases). The V end lost 5 bases, the J end lost 5 bases, and 10 bases lay between the germline ends. This CDR3 has 13 residues. In germline, CDR1 is SEHNR, CDR2 FQNEAQ (reference sequence). CDR3 loop: CASSEQGRNTIYF. CDR3 DNA sequence: TGTGCCAGCAGCGAACAGGGAAGAAACACCATATATTTT.

The rearrangement uses TRBV19 and TRBJ2-1; D tentatively reads TRBD1 or TRBD2 (5 bases each). V was trimmed by 7 bases and J by 8 bases, leaving 18 bases between them. The CDR3 covers 14 residues. The germline V gene encodes CDR1 LNHDA and CDR2 SQIVND (reference sequence). DNA of the CDR3: TGTGCCAGTAAGGGGCAGGACTCGTTCCATGAGCAGTTCTTC. It is translated as CASKGQDSFHEQFF. Together with reference TRBV19 and TRBJ2-1, the CDR3 gives the full variable domain: DGGITQSPKYLFRKEGQNVTLSCEQNLNHDAMYWYRQDPGQGLRLIYYSQIVNDFQKGDIAEGYSVSREKKESFPLTVTSAQKNPTAFYLCASKGQDSFHEQFFGPGTRLTVL.

A note on this clone: The same CDR3 arises from other DNA sequences in this sample as well. The rearrangement uses TRBV9 and TRBJ1-2; 8 positions match TRBD1. The V segment lost 1 base and the J segment 4 bases; nucleotides outside the gene matches: 3. The germline V gene encodes CDR1 SGDLS and CDR2 YYNGEE. This CDR3 is 14 amino acids long. CDR3 bases: TGTGCCAGCAGCGTAACAGGGGGTCCCTATGGCTACACCTTC. Amino acid sequence: CASSVTGGPYGYTF. The full variable domain, with the rest looked up from reference TRBV9 and TRBJ1-2, is DSGVTQTPKHLITATGQRVTLRCSPRSGDLSVYWYQQSLDQGLQFLIQYYNGEERAKGNILERFSAQQFPDLHSELNLSSLELGDSALYFCASSVTGGPYGYTFGSGTRLTVV.

This chain connects TRBV19 to TRBJ1-5; D might be TRBD1 (6 bases). CDR1 LNHDA and CDR2 SQIVND come from the germline V gene (reference sequence). The CDR3 length is 15 residues. The ends were cut back, 3 bases at V and 6 bases at J, with 15 bases in the middle. The CDR3 sequence is CASSMIRDTSQPQHF. The CDR3 DNA is TGTGCCAGTAGTATGATCCGGGACACTAGTCAGCCCCAGCATTTT.

The V gene is TRBV19, the J gene TRBJ1-1; D is uncertain. Trimming took 3 bases from V and 0 from J, leaving 5 bases between them. CDR1 is LNHDA, CDR2 SQIVND, per germline (reference sequence). This CDR3 spans 13 amino acids. CDR3 bases: TGTGCCAGTAGTATCCAGGTGAACACTGAAGCTTTCTTT. Encoded protein: CASSIQVNTEAFF. Full variable domain (outside the CDR3, taken from reference TRBV19 and TRBJ1-1): DGGITQSPKYLFRKEGQNVTLSCEQNLNHDAMYWYRQDPGQGLRLIYYSQIVNDFQKGDIAEGYSVSREKKESFPLTVTSAQKNPTAFYLCASSIQVNTEAFFGQGTRLTVV.

This chain uses TRBV4-1 with TRBJ2-2; D gene ambiguous. Looked up from germline, CDR1 is MGHRA and CDR2 is YSYEKL. V dropped 3 bases and J dropped 2 bases, with 4 bases sitting between them. This CDR3 spans 13 amino acids. CDR3 sequence (DNA): TGCGCCAGCAGCCAGAGTAACACCGGGGAGCTGTTTTTT. Translated: CASSQSNTGELFF.

The chain has TRBV7-2 and TRBJ2-1; D assignment may be TRBD1 or TRBD2 (5 bases each). CDR3 length: 13 residues. Deletions cut 2 bases from V and 8 bases from J, with 10 bases between. CDR1 is SGHTA and CDR2 is FQGNSA in the germline V gene. The DNA of the CDR3 is TGTGCCAGCAGCTTATGGGGACCTGATGAGCAGTTCTTC. Translated: CASSLWGPDEQFF.

This clone was recorded a few times. The chain carries TRBV6-4 and TRBJ1-5; D is uncertain. Germline V lookup: CDR1 MRHNA, CDR2 SNTAGT. V lost 5 bases, J lost 0 bases, and 14 bases lay in between. This CDR3 has 16 amino acids. CDR3 loop: CASSFSLTGSNQPQHF. DNA of the CDR3: TGTGCCAGCAGTTTCTCTCTCACGGGTAGCAATCAGCCCCAGCATTTT.

This clone occurred a few times. This chain uses TRBV10-3 with TRBJ1-1; D gene uncertain. CDR1 is ENHRY, CDR2 SYGVKD, per germline. V dropped 3 bases and J dropped 1 base, with 6 bases sitting between them. This CDR3 has 13 amino acids. CDR3 sequence reads: CAISDLRNTEAFF. The CDR3 DNA is TGTGCCATCAGTGATCTTAGGAACACTGAAGCTTTCTTT.

The gene calls are TRBV7-8 and TRBJ2-7, with 7 bases matching TRBD2. There are 15 residues in the CDR3. J gave up 0 bases and V 0 bases, and 2 bases lay outside the gene matches. CDR1 is SGHVS, CDR2 FQNEAQ, per germline. In DNA, the CDR3 is TGTGCCAGCAGCTTAGCCGGGACTACCTCCTACGAGCAGTACTTC. This gives the protein CASSLAGTTSYEQYF.

The chain joins TRBV4-3 to TRBJ1-1, with D unclear. CDR1 LGHNA and CDR2 YSLEER come from the germline V gene. The ends were cut back, 0 bases at V and 5 bases at J, with 10 bases in the middle. The CDR3 runs 14 residues. CDR3 protein: CASSQDIRGTEAFF. The CDR3 DNA is TGCGCCAGCAGCCAAGATATCAGAGGAACTGAAGCTTTCTTT.

This chain links TRBV7-8 with TRBJ2-5; no definite D call. The CDR3 is 16 amino acids. Germline CDR1 is SGHVS and CDR2 is FQNEAQ. The V end was cut by 6 bases, the J end by 5 bases, with 22 bases between. CDR3 protein: CASSRTMWPNRETQYF. CDR3 coding DNA: TGTGCCAGCAGTCGTACAATGTGGCCGAACCGGGAGACCCAGTACTTC.

This clone showed up just once. The genes are TRBV18 and TRBJ2-1; D remains unclear. Per the germline V gene, CDR1 is KGHSH and CDR2 is LQKENI. The ends were cut back, 6 bases at V and 4 bases at J, with 10 bases in the middle. The CDR3 is 13 residues long. The CDR3 protein is CASSPPSYNEQFF. In DNA form, the CDR3 reads TGTGCCAGCTCCCCCCCGTCGTACAATGAGCAGTTCTTC.

Here the CDR3 reads CASSKNRPGPQHF. CDR3 bases: TGTGCCAGTAGTAAAAACAGGCCTGGGCCCCAGCATTTT. V gene TRBV19 combines with J gene TRBJ1-5, with D maybe TRBD1 (5 bases). The CDR3 is 13 amino acids. V lost 4 bases and J lost 9, with 13 bases in between. Germline CDR1 LNHDA, CDR2 SQIVND (reference sequence).

V usage is TRBV15 and J usage is TRBJ2-3, with 8 bases aligning to TRBD1. The CDR3 extends over 16 amino acids. CDR1 and CDR2 from the germline V gene are LNHNV and YYDKDF (reference sequence). V lost 3 bases to trimming and J lost 3 bases; unmatched junction nucleotides: 8. For the CDR3, the DNA is TGTGCCACCAGCAGTGACAGGGGTTTAACGACAGATACGCAGTATTTT. As protein: CATSSDRGLTTDTQYF.

The rearrangement links TRBV10-2 to TRBJ1-1, with TRBD1 identical over 7 bases. The V segment lost 2 bases and the J segment 6 bases; nucleotides outside the gene matches: 6. The CDR3 covers 14 residues. Per the germline V gene, CDR1 is WSHSY and CDR2 is SAAADI. CDR3 bases: TGCGCCAGCAGTGAGCAGGGGGGCGGTCCTGAAGCTTTCTTT. It yields the protein CASSEQGGGPEAFF.